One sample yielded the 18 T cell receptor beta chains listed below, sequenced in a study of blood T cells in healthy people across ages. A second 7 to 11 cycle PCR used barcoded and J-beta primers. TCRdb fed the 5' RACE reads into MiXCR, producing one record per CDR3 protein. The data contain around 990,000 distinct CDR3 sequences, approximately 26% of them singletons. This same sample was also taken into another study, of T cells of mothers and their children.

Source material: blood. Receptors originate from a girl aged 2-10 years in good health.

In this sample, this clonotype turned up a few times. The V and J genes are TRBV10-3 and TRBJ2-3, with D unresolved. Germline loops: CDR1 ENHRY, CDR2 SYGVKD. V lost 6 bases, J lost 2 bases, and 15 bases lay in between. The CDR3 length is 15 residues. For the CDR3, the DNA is TGTGCCATCAGGCTTGGAGCGTTTAACACAGATACGCAGTATTTT. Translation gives CAIRLGAFNTDTQYF.

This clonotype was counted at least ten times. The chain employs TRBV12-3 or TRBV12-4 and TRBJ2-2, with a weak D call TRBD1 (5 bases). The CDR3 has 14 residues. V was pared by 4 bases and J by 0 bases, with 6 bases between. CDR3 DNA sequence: TGTGCCAGCAGTTCGACAGCGAACACCGGGGAGCTGTTTTTT. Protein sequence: CASSSTANTGELFF.

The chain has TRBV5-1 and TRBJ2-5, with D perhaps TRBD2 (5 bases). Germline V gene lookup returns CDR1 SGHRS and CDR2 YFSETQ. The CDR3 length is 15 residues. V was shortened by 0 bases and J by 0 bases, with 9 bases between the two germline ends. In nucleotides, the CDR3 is TGCGCCAGCAGCTTGGCCGGGATCTACCAAGAGACCCAGTACTTC. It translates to CASSLAGIYQETQYF.

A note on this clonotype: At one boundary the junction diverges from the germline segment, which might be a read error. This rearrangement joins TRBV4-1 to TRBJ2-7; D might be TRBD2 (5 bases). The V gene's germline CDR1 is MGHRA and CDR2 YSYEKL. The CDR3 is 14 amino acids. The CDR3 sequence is CARSQYEGPYEQYF. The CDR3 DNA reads TGCGCCCGCAGCCAATACGAGGGTCCCTACGAGCAGTACTTC.

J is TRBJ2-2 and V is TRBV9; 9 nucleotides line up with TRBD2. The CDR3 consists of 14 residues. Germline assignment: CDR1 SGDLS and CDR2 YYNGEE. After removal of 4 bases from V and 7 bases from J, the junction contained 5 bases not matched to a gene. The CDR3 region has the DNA TGTGCCAGCAGCTTGGGACTAGCAGGCGGGGAGCTGTTTTTT. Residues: CASSLGLAGGELFF.

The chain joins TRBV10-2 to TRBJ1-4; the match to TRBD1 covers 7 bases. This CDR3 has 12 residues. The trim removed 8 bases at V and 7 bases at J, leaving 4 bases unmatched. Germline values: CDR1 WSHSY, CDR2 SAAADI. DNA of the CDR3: TGCGCCAGCCAGGGGGTACCTGAAAAACTGTTTTTT. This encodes CASQGVPEKLFF.

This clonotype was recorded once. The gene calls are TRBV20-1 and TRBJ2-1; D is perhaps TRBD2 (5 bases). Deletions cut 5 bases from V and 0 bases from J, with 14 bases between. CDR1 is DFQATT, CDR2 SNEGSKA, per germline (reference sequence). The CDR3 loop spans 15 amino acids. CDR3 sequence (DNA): TGCAGTGCTGGCGGGCTCCAGAGCTCCTACAATGAGCAGTTCTTC. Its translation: CSAGGLQSSYNEQFF.

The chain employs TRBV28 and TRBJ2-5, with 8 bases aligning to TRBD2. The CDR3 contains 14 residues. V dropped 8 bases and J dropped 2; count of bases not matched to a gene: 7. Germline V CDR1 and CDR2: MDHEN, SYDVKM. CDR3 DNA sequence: TGTGCCAGCGGAGCGGGAGTATATCAAGAGACCCAGTACTTC. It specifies CASGAGVYQETQYF.

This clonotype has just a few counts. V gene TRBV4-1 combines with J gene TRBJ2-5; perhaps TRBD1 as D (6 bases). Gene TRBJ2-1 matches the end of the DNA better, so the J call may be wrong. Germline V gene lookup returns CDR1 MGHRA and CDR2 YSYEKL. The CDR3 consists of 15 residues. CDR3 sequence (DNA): TGCGCCAGCAGCAAGGAGTACAGGGCTAGGAATGAGCAGTTCTTC. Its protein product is CASSKEYRARNEQFF.

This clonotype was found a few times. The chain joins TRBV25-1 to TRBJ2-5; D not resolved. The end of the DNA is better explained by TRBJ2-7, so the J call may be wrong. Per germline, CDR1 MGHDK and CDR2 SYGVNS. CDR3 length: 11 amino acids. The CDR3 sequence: CATRRDYEQYF. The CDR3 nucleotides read TGTGCCACCCGGCGTGACTACGAGCAGTACTTC.

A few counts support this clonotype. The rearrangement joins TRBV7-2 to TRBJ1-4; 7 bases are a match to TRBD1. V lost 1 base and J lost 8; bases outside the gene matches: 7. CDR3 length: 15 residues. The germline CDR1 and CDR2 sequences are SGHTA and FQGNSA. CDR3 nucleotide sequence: TGTGCCAGCAGCTTAGGAGGGACAGCTCGGGAAAAACTGTTTTTT. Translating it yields CASSLGGTAREKLFF.

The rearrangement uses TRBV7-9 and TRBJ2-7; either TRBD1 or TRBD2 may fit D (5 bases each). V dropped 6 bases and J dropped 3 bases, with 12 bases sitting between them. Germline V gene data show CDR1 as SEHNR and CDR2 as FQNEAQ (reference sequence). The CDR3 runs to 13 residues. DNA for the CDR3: TGTGCCAGCAGGGGACCAGGGATCTACGAGCAGTACTTC. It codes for CASRGPGIYEQYF.

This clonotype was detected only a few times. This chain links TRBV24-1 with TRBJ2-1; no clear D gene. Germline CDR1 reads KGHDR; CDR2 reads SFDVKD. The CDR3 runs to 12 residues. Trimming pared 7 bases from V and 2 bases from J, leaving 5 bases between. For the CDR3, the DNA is TGTGCCACCAGCACGCCCTACAATGAGCAGTTCTTC. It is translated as CATSTPYNEQFF.

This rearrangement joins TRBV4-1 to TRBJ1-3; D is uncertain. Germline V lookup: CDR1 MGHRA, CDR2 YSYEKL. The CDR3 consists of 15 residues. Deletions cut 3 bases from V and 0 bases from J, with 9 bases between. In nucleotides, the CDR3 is TGCGCCAGCAGCCAGTCACAGAGCTCTGGAAACACCATATATTTT. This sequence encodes CASSQSQSSGNTIYF.

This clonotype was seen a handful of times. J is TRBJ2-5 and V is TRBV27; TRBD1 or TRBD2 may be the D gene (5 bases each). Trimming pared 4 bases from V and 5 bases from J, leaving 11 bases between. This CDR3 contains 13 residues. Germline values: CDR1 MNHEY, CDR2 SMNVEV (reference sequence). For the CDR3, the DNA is TGTGCCAGCAGTTGGGGGAGAATGGAGACCCAGTACTTC. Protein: CASSWGRMETQYF.

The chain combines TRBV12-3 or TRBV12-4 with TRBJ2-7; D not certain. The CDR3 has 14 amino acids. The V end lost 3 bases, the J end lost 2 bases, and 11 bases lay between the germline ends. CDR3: CASSFQVNTYEQYF. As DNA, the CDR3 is TGTGCCAGCAGTTTCCAGGTGAATACCTACGAGCAGTACTTC.

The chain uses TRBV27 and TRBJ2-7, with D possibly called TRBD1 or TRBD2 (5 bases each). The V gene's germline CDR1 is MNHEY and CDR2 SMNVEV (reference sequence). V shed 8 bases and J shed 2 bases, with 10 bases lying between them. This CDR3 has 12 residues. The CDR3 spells CASRDVTYEQYF. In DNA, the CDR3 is TGTGCCAGCCGGGACGTGACCTACGAGCAGTACTTC.

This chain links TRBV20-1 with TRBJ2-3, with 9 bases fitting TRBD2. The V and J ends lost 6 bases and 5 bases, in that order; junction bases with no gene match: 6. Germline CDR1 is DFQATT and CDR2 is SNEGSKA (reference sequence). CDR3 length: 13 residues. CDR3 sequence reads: CSAEAGGGDTQYF. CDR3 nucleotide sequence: TGCAGTGCAGAAGCGGGGGGCGGAGATACGCAGTATTTT.